This TCR beta chain was recovered during a study of T cell responses to AZD1222 COVID-19 vaccine (dated by TCRdb to the early 2020s). Notes on the research overall: TCR sequencing covered approximately 230 trial participants: 200 to 220 given two doses of AZD1222 and around 26 given two doses of MenACWY control vaccine. Trial participants were enrolled by age into subgroups of 18-55, 56-69 and 70-plus years, and around 150, 28 and 57 TCR-sequenced participants, respectively, were included in these subgroups.

Cut back by 6 bases and 5 bases, the V and J ends lie 13 bases apart. From cysteine to phenylalanine, the CDR3 is 13 amino acids long. Only the CDR3 portion is preserved as DNA: 39 bases, with reading frame beginning at the first base. The germline V gene (reference sequence) specifies WNHNN as CDR1 and SYGVQD as CDR2. General findings and caveats noted by the study authors: Nearly half of unique spike-specific TCRs reportedly recognized epitopes outside regions mutated in the B.1.351 and B.1.1.7 variants. The whole spike protein was spanned by vaccine-associated CD4 TCRs, and dominant responses were seen in regions 160-218 and 743-854. Participants were mostly white British, with more females than males. The authors suggested clonal diversity may have been underestimated. In the small 56-69-year group, the increase in depth fell short of significance, most likely because of low power. Because no day 14 peak-response samples were available, the repertoires could be characterized only after the peak T cell response. A significant rise in spike-specific TCR breadth and depth was observed after two AZD1222 doses relative to day 0 and relative to MenACWY recipients. Conclusions about previously exposed vaccinees are limited, since just five to seven AZD1222 recipients were seropositive for SARS-CoV-2 at baseline.

The CDR3 regions of human TCRbeta chains were analyzed by immunosequencing. As for how the authors treated the data: TCRs in the repertoires were compared against a reference library of SARS-CoV-2-specific TCRs that had been generated with the MIRA antigen-specificity platform. Breadth was defined as the fraction of unique TCRs that were SARS-CoV-2-associated, and depth was defined as the fraction of total T cells that were SARS-CoV-2-associated. Using the MIRA data, each spike-specific TCR was assigned both to the spike region to which the TCR was reactive and to a CD4 or CD8 class. Log10-transformed breadth and depth values were compared by one-way ANOVA with Sidak's multiple comparisons tests. The source is immuneACCESS, and TCRdb retained only in-frame sequences with V and J called. Part of the clones is not carried over; for the studies checked, unresolved V genes explain less than half of this, and the remainder is unexplained. V, J and clone size reflect that table, while D and trimming were determined from the DNA. A total of more than 90,000 clones appear in this sample, 65% to 85% of them only once. The top ten hold 14% of the sample.

What this sample's time point label stands for: about 28 days (+/-7) after the second vaccine dose. AZD1222 recipients with second doses at about 4 weeks or about 12 weeks were pooled, because spike-specific TCR depth and breadth did not differ between schedules. The vaccinee samples were drawn from two UK trials, COV001 and COV002, one of which was a single-blind randomized controlled phase 2/3 trial testing AZD1222 (ChAdOx1 nCoV-19) in healthy adults. Trial participant PBMC samples were collected at day 0 and day 28 after the second dose for TCRbeta chain sequencing. As regards this clone: Its specific antigen is unknown. Nothing much larger sits one base from this clone, and base qualities are not available.

The chain was built from TRBV10-1 and TRBJ1-1; D gene: possibly TRBD1, on 5 matching bases. The input for sequencing was peripheral blood, taken 28 days after the second AZD1222 dose. The receptor's source is an adult who received the AZD1222 COVID-19 vaccine. The sequence in DNA is TGCGCCAGCAGCAAGGGGCTGGAAACTGAAGCTTTCTTT. This translates into CASSKGLETEAFF.